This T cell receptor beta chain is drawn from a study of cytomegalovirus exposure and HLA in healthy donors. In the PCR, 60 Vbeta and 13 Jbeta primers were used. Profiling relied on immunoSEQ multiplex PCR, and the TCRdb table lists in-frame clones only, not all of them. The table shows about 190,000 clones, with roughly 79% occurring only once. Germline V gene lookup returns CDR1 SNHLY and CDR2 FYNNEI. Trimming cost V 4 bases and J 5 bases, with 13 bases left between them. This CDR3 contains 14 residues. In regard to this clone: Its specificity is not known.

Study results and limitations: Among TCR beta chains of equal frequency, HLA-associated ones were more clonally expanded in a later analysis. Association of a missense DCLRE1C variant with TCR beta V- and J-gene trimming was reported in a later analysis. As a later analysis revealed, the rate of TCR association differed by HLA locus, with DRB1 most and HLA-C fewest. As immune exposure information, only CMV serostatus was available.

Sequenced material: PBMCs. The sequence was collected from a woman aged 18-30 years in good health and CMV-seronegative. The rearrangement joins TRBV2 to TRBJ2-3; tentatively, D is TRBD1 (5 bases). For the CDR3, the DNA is TGTGCCAGCAGTGTACACGATCAGGGAGATACGCAGTATTTT. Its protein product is CASSVHDQGDTQYF.